This TCR beta chain is from a study of Ad26.COV2.S vaccination and SARS-CoV-2 variants. On the study more broadly: The trial was COV1001 and the donor's arm was Ad26.COV2.S.

Libraries were prepared by immunoSEQ multiplex PCR; TCRdb keeps only in-frame clonotypes and omits some of them. The table has more than 400,000 clones, 90% seen once. Germline CDR1 and CDR2: SNHLY and FYNNEI. Trimming cost V 7 bases and J 0 bases, with 13 bases left between them. The CDR3 has 14 residues. Treatment here: roughly 18 received Ad26.COV2.S at low or high dose, single or two shots; a few received placebo; per-sample allocation not given. The investigators took samples on day 63 after the first vaccine or placebo injection. Vaccination employed an Ad26 vector expressing the Wuhan-strain SARS-CoV-2 spike. The sample holds a few counts of this clone.

Sequences were derived from peripheral blood, sampled in a trial of Ad26.COV2.S vaccine versus placebo. V and J are TRBV2 and TRBJ2-7; a possible D gene is TRBD2 (5 bases). The receptor comes from a person between 18 and 59 years old who received the Ad26.COV2.S COVID-19 vaccine or a placebo. This chain's CDR3 is CASKSGSSSYEQYF. The CDR3 coding sequence is TGTGCCAGCAAAAGCGGATCTAGCTCCTACGAGCAGTACTTC.